This TCR beta chain was sequenced in a study of early T cells in non-severe SARS-CoV-2 infection. Points from the study as a whole: Anti-spike CD8 specificities were favored by VDJdb matching, whose results missed private and CD4 specificities.

This clonotype was seen repeatedly, ten times or more. No antigen is known for it. MiXCR, run by TCRdb on the 5' RACE reads, gives a single entry per CDR3 protein. Seen here are tens of thousands of distinct CDR3 sequences, roughly 5% observed once, and the top ten hold roughly 27%. Sequenced input: whole blood. The clonotype was recovered from an adult who was a healthcare worker with PCR-confirmed SARS-CoV-2 infection or an uninfected control (not recorded which).

CDR3 DNA: TGTGCCAGCAGCTATCTTTTGACGGACAGGGTAGGAGAGCAGTTCTTC. This gives the protein CASSYLLTDRVGEQFF. The chain uses TRBV12-3 or TRBV12-4 and TRBJ2-1; 8 positions agree with TRBD1. This CDR3 is built from 16 residues. V gave up 6 bases and J gave up 10 bases; unmatched junction bases: 17.